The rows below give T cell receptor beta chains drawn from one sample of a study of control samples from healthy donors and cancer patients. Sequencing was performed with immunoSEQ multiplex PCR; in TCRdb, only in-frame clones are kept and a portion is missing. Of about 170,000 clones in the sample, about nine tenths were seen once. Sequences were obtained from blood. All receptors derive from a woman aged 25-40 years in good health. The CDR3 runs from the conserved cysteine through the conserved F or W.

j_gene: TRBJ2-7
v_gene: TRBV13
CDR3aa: CASSLRQGGYEQYF

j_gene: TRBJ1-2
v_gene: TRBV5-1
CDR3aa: CASSLSAGVYGYTF

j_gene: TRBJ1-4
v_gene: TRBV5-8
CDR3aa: CASSFPGTGGEKLFF

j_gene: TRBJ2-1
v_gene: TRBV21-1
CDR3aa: CASSKKRGEREQFF

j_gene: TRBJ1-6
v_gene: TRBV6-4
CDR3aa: CASSDSTGGNSPLHF

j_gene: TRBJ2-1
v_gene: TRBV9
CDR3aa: CASSATGTSGGEGNEQFF

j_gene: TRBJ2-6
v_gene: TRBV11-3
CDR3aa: CASSSRGPGANVLTF

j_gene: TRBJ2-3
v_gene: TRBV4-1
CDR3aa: CASSQVGLSTDTQYF

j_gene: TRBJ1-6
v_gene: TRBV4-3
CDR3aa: CASSQSPGQSSYNSPLHF

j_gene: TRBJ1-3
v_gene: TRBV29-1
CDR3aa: CSVDRGGTGNTIYF

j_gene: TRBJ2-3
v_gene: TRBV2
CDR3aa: CASRETGLTDTQYF

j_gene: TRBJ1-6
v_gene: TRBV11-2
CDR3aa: CASRPDTLNNSPLHF

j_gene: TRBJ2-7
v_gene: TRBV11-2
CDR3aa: CASSLGGSDYYEQYF

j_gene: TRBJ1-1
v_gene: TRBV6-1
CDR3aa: CASSSGGSEAFF

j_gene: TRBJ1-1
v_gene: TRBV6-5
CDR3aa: CAIRDFPLNTEAFF

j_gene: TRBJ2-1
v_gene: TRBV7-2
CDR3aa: CASSPGRSNEQFF

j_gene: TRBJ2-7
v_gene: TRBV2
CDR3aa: CASSYPLSGSSYEQYF

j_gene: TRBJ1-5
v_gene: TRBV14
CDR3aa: CASSQGGWGQPQHF

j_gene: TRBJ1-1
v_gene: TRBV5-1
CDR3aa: CASSPNPTGGTEAFF

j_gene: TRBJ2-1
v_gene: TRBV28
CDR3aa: CASRQGLAGYNEQFF

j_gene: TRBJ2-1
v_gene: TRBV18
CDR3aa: CASSPIPSSYNEQFF

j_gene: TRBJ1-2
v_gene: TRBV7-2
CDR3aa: CASSLQRGRGYYGYTF

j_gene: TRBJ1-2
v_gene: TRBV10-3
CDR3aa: CAISEGGYGYTF

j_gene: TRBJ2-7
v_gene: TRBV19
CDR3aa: CASSPGYEQYF

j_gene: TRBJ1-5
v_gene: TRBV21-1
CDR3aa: CASSKRTRGDQPQHF

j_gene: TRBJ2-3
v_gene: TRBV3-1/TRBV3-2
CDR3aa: CASSQNLAGGPTDTQYF

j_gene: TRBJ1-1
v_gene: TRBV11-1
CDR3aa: CASSKTGNTEAFF

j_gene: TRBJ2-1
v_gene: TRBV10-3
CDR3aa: CATGQSAYNEQFF

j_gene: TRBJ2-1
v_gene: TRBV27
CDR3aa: CASSFQRGNNKQFF

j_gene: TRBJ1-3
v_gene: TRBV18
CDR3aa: CASSPPVGSGNTIYF

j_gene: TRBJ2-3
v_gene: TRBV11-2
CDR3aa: CASSLVLAGGDTQYF

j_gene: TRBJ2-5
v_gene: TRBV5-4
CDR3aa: CASSLAGGLETQYF

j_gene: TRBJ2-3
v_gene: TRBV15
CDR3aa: CATSRGGAATDTQYF